Listed here are 9 T cell receptor beta chains from one sample, sequenced in a study of blood T cell repertoires in COVID-19 (dated by TCRdb to 2018 to 2020). Preparation of the library involved the immunoSEQ multiplex PCR assay. The immuneACCESS repertoire file appears here via TCRdb, limited to in-frame rearrangements. These files lack a portion of the clones; in checked studies, under half of the deficit traces to unresolved V genes, and the cause of the others is not known. The sample data list hundreds of thousands of clones, and 80% to 90% of these were observed just once. 3.1% of the sample is taken by the ten largest. The specimen sequenced was PBMCs or T cells enriched from blood (not recorded which). These receptors were taken from a woman in her fifties or sixties in a cohort exposed to, infected with or recovered from COVID-19 (not recorded which).

The gene calls are TRBV19 and TRBJ2-5; no definite D call. V was shortened by 5 bases and J by 6 bases, with 13 bases between the two germline ends. There are 13 residues in the CDR3. Germline V gene lookup returns CDR1 LNHDA and CDR2 SQIVND (reference sequence). The CDR3 bases are TGTGCCAGTAGTGTAGTAGTCTTGAAGACCCAGTACTTC. It specifies CASSVVVLKTQYF.

This sequence joins TRBV11-2 and TRBJ2-7, with D hard to call. The CDR3 is 14 residues long. Germline V gives CDR1 SGHAT, CDR2 FQNNGV. V shed 3 bases and J shed 0 bases, with 9 bases lying between them. The CDR3 here is CASSFNANSYEQYF. The CDR3 region has the DNA TGTGCCAGCAGCTTTAACGCTAACTCCTACGAGCAGTACTTC. The full variable domain, its missing parts supplied by reference TRBV11-2 and TRBJ2-7, is EAGVAQSPRYKIIEKRQSVAFWCNPISGHATLYWYQQILGQGPKLLIQFQNNGVVDDSQLPKDRFSAERLKGVDSTLKIQPAKLEDSAVYLCASSFNANSYEQYFGPGTRLTVT.

On this clone itself: A read error may account for a junction end that differs from germline. The rearrangement joins TRBV3-1 (or the pseudogene TRBV3-2) to TRBJ2-3; D not resolved. This CDR3 has 13 residues. Germline V gives CDR1 LGHDT, CDR2 YNNKEL (reference sequence). The CDR3: CACRRSPTDTQYF. DNA of the CDR3: TGTGCCTGTCGAAGGTCCCCCACAGATACGCAATATTTT.

This clone was seen a single time. The chain recombines TRBV18 with TRBJ1-2; 7 positions match TRBD1. The V and J ends lost 2 bases and 8 bases, in that order; junction bases with no gene match: 14. The CDR3 extends over 16 amino acids. CDR1 and CDR2 (germline): KGHSH, LQKENI. CDR3 amino acids: CASSPTGTDRARGYTF. The CDR3 nucleotides are TGTGCCAGCTCACCAACAGGGACCGACAGGGCTCGCGGCTACACCTTC.

This chain uses TRBV19 with TRBJ1-6, with unresolved D. CDR3 length: 19 residues. Germline CDR1 is LNHDA and CDR2 is SQIVND (reference sequence). Trimming shortened V by 1 base and J by 7 bases, and 23 bases separated the two germline ends. Written as DNA, the CDR3 is TGTGCCAGTAGTATAGGGGGTGATGTCGGAGGGCGTCCGAATTCACCCCTCCACTTT. Protein product: CASSIGGDVGGRPNSPLHF.

This chain connects TRBV30 to TRBJ1-4; 7 bases are a match to TRBD1. The V segment lost 0 bases and the J segment 8 bases; nucleotides outside the gene matches: 3. Germline CDR1 reads GTSNPN; CDR2 reads SVGIG (reference sequence). The CDR3 consists of 13 residues. The CDR3 nucleotides are TGTGCCTGGAGTGTAGGGGGCGCGGAAAAACTGTTTTTT. Translation: CAWSVGGAEKLFF. The variable domain in full, with the rest retrieved from reference TRBV30 and TRBJ1-4, is SQTIHQWPATLVQPVGSPLSLECTVEGTSNPNLYWYRQAAGRGLQLLFYSVGIGQISSEVPQNLSASRPQDRQFILSSKKLLLSDSGFYLCAWSVGGAEKLFFGSGTQLSVL.

This chain connects TRBV4-3 to TRBJ2-4, with 8 bases lining up with TRBD1. Trimming cost V 0 bases and J 1 base; bases outside gene matches: 8. Per germline, CDR1 LGHNA and CDR2 YSLEER. The CDR3 has 18 residues. The CDR3 here is CASSQDTGRQGAKNIQYF. In nucleotides, the CDR3 is TGCGCCAGCAGCCAAGATACGGGGCGACAGGGGGCCAAAAACATTCAGTACTTC.

This clone was counted a few times. The chain combines TRBV28 with TRBJ2-2, with 7 bases identical to TRBD2. V shed 9 bases and J 2 bases; nucleotides not matched to a gene: 6. The CDR3 is made up of 14 amino acids. The germline CDR1 and CDR2 sequences are MDHEN and SYDVKM. CDR3 in DNA: TGTGCCAGTACGGGAGGACATAACACCGGGGAGCTGTTTTTT. It encodes CASTGGHNTGELFF.

The chain uses TRBV12-3 or TRBV12-4 and TRBJ2-1; possibly TRBD1 for D (5 bases). The V end lost 4 bases, the J end lost 11 bases, and 15 bases lay between the germline ends. The CDR3 spans 13 residues. This chain's CDR3 is CASSSPINRKQFF. DNA for the CDR3: TGTGCCAGCAGTTCCCCTATAAACAGGAAGCAGTTCTTC.